These 30 T cell receptor beta chains were all obtained from the same sample, sequenced in a study of cytomegalovirus exposure and HLA in healthy donors (dated by TCRdb to about 2017). Library prep was done by the immunoSEQ multiplex PCR assay. For the multiplex PCR, a mixture combining 60 forward primers for TCR Vbeta segments and 13 reverse primers for TCR Jbeta segments was used. In its TCRdb copy, this immuneACCESS table keeps in-frame sequences only and misses some clones. Where compared with another copy, unresolved V genes explain less than half of these, and the others have no known cause. The table for this sample records over 100,000 clones. Around 6.5% of the sample is taken by the ten largest. Sequencing input: PBMCs. The source of these receptors is a man in his forties in good health and CMV-seropositive.

As to this clone: One end of the junction does not line up with germline, which may come from a read error. This chain uses TRBV19 with TRBJ2-1, with 11 nucleotides matching TRBD2. Germline V gene lookup returns CDR1 LNHDA and CDR2 SQIVND (reference sequence). The CDR3 totals 15 residues. Here the CDR3 reads CASSIAGGPLNEQFF. The CDR3 region has the DNA TGTGCCAGTAGCATAGCGGGAGGGCCTTTGAATGAGCAGTTCTTC.

The genes are TRBV2 and TRBJ2-7; 9 nucleotides align to TRBD1. V shed 6 bases and J 4 bases; nucleotides not matched to a gene: 7. This CDR3 contains 14 residues. CDR1 and CDR2 (germline): SNHLY, FYNNEI. CDR3 bases: TGTGCCAGCAGAAGGTTTGACAGGGGGTACGAGCAGTACTTC. It specifies CASRRFDRGYEQYF.

CDR3 in amino acids: CASGSGFGSPLHF. The DNA of the CDR3 is TGTGCCAGCGGTTCGGGTTTCGGTTCACCCCTCCACTTT. The chain couples TRBV25-1 to TRBJ1-6; unclear D gene. The CDR3 is made up of 13 amino acids. V was trimmed by 8 bases and J by 9 bases, leaving 14 bases between them. CDR1 is MGHDK and CDR2 is SYGVNS in the germline V gene.

The chain combines TRBV5-6 with TRBJ2-2, with 10 nucleotides matching TRBD2. Germline CDR1 reads SGHDT; CDR2 reads YYEEEE. The junction had 6 bases not matched to a gene; V was cut back by 3 bases and J by 7 bases. This CDR3 spans 15 amino acids. In DNA, the CDR3 is TGTGCCAGCAGCTACGGGACTAGCGTGCGCGGGGAGCTGTTTTTT. This codes for CASSYGTSVRGELFF.

The CDR3 DNA reads TGCGCCAGCAGCCTATACCCCCGAGAGACCCAGTACTTC. As protein: CASSLYPRETQYF. The rearrangement uses TRBV5-1 and TRBJ2-5; D gene uncertain. This CDR3 region has 13 residues. V gave up 4 bases and J gave up 4 bases, with 11 bases separating them. The germline V gene has CDR1 SGHRS and CDR2 YFSETQ. The full variable domain, rest sourced from reference TRBV5-1 and TRBJ2-5, is KAGVTQTPRYLIKTRGQQVTLSCSPISGHRSVSWYQQTPGQGLQFLFEYFSETQRNKGNFPGRFSGRQFSNSRSEMNVSTLELGDSALYLCASSLYPRETQYFGPGTRLLVL.

V and J are TRBV6-4 and TRBJ2-3; D call uncertain. CDR1 is MRHNA and CDR2 is SNTAGT in the germline V gene. There are 14 residues in the CDR3. V dropped 3 bases and J dropped 0 bases, with 7 bases sitting between them. The CDR3 loop reads CASSEGFSTDTQYF. DNA of the CDR3: TGTGCCAGCAGTGAGGGCTTTAGCACAGATACGCAGTATTTT.

V is TRBV28 and J is TRBJ2-3; 11 positions agree with TRBD2. The CDR3 contains 16 residues. Trimming cost V 5 bases and J 1 base; bases outside gene matches: 5. Germline values: CDR1 MDHEN, CDR2 SYDVKM. The CDR3 region is CASSETSGSGTDTQYF. DNA of the CDR3: TGTGCCAGCAGTGAAACTAGCGGGAGCGGCACAGATACGCAGTATTTT.

The rearrangement links TRBV29-1 to TRBJ2-7; 13 bases fit TRBD2. The CDR3 contains 15 residues. V lost 5 bases, J lost 3 bases, and 7 bases stayed unmatched. The germline V gene has CDR1 SQVTM and CDR2 ANQGSEA. CDR3 sequence (DNA): TGCAGCGTTACCGACCGGACTAGCGGGAGCTACGAGCAGTACTTC. Translated: CSVTDRTSGSYEQYF.

This chain joins TRBV5-8 and TRBJ2-1; 8 bases align to TRBD2. The CDR3 has 15 amino acids. The V gene end was trimmed by 4 bases and the J gene end by 6 bases; junction bases not matched to a gene: 9. Germline V gene lookup returns CDR1 SGHTS and CDR2 YDEGEE. Here the CDR3 DNA reads TGTGCCAGCAGCCCCGGGACTAGGGAATTCAATGAGCAGTTCTTC. Residues: CASSPGTREFNEQFF.

The rearrangement links TRBV28 to TRBJ1-2; tentative D call: TRBD1 (5 bases). Per germline, CDR1 MDHEN and CDR2 SYDVKM. The CDR3 covers 13 residues. V shed 6 bases and J shed 4 bases, with 12 bases lying between them. The CDR3 DNA reads TGTGCCAGCAGAATCCAGGGCACCTATGGCTACACCTTC. The encoded protein is CASRIQGTYGYTF.

This chain links TRBV15 with TRBJ2-4; 8 bases fit TRBD1. The CDR3 is made up of 16 amino acids. Germline V gives CDR1 LNHNV, CDR2 YYDKDF (reference sequence). V lost 5 bases to trimming and J lost 0 bases; unmatched junction nucleotides: 6. The CDR3 sequence is CATSRDRNLAKNIQYF. The CDR3 DNA reads as TGTGCCACCAGCCGGGACAGGAATTTAGCCAAAAACATTCAGTACTTC.

The rearrangement uses TRBV7-9 and TRBJ1-2; 8 bases map to TRBD1. Germline values: CDR1 SEHNR, CDR2 FQNEAQ (reference sequence). Trimming at V came to 4 bases and at J to 4 bases, leaving 2 bases not matched to a gene. CDR3 length: 13 residues. The CDR3 sequence: CASSSTGAYGYTF. CDR3 in DNA: TGTGCCAGCAGCTCGACAGGGGCCTATGGCTACACCTTC.

The chain uses TRBV5-1 and TRBJ2-7; 15 bases line up with TRBD2. The CDR3 is made up of 21 amino acids. The junction had 18 bases not matched to a gene; V was cut back by 3 bases and J by 2 bases. Germline lookup yields CDR1 SGHRS and CDR2 YFSETQ. The CDR3 DNA follows: TGCGCCAGCAGCTACAGACCGGGACTAGCGGGAGGAGCGGGGCCTACCTACGAGCAGTACTTC. This translates into CASSYRPGLAGGAGPTYEQYF.

In nucleotides, the CDR3 is TGTGCCACCAGCAGTCTTCCTCGGGACAACAACCTCTATGGCTACACCTTC. This gives the protein CATSSLPRDNNLYGYTF. The V call is TRBV15, the J call TRBJ1-2, with D possibly matching TRBD1 (6 bases). Germline V gene lookup returns CDR1 LNHNV and CDR2 YYDKDF (reference sequence). CDR3 size: 17 residues. V was clipped by 3 bases and J by 4 bases, with 21 bases between them. Full variable domain (outside the CDR3, taken from reference TRBV15 and TRBJ1-2): DAMVIQNPRYQVTQFGKPVTLSCSQTLNHNVMYWYQQKSSQAPKLLFHYYDKDFNNEADTPDNFQSRRPNTSFCFLDIRSPGLGDTAMYLCATSSLPRDNNLYGYTFGSGTRLTVV.

The chain's CDR3 is CASCRDRATGELFF. The CDR3 DNA follows: TGCGCCAGCTGCCGGGACAGGGCGACCGGGGAGCTGTTTTTT. The chain employs TRBV5-1 and TRBJ2-2, with 9 positions matching TRBD1. With 7 bases clipped from V and 5 bases from J, the junction kept 6 bases outside the gene matches. The CDR3 has 14 residues. The germline CDR1 and CDR2 sequences are SGHRS and YFSETQ.

This chain uses TRBV5-6 with TRBJ2-7; D gene ambiguous. This CDR3 spans 14 amino acids. With 0 bases removed from V and 3 bases from J, the gap between germline ends came to 10 bases. Per the germline V gene, CDR1 is SGHDT and CDR2 is YYEEEE. In nucleotides, the CDR3 is TGTGCCAGCAGCTTGGGACCCGCGGACTACGAGCAGTACTTC. Protein: CASSLGPADYEQYF.

V usage is TRBV29-1 and J usage is TRBJ2-5; 9 bases are shared with TRBD2. V lost 7 bases to trimming and J lost 7 bases; unmatched junction nucleotides: 10. The CDR3 is 13 amino acids. CDR1 is SQVTM and CDR2 is ANQGSEA in the germline V gene. CDR3 nucleotides: TGCAGCGCAGAGACTAGCGGACACAGGACCCAGTACTTC. Translation gives CSAETSGHRTQYF.

The CDR3 region is CASSLLAEEQFF. The CDR3 region has the DNA TGTGCCAGCAGTCTCCTAGCGGAAGAGCAGTTCTTC. The gene calls are TRBV28 and TRBJ2-1; TRBD2 aligns across 7 bases. This CDR3 is built from 12 residues. V gave up 5 bases and J gave up 10 bases; unmatched junction bases: 5. Germline CDR1 reads MDHEN; CDR2 reads SYDVKM.

The chain joins TRBV9 to TRBJ2-7; 7 nucleotides match TRBD2. The CDR3 has 15 residues. Looked up from germline, CDR1 is SGDLS and CDR2 is YYNGEE. V lost 2 bases to trimming and J lost 6 bases; unmatched junction nucleotides: 11. CDR3: CASSVSARLAGEQYF. CDR3 DNA sequence: TGTGCCAGCAGCGTGTCGGCCCGACTAGCTGGCGAGCAGTACTTC.

V usage is TRBV7-8 and J usage is TRBJ1-2, with 12 bases matching TRBD1. With V trimmed by 2 bases and J by 4 bases, 5 bases remained unmatched. Germline CDR1 is SGHVS and CDR2 is FQNEAQ. The CDR3 totals 16 residues. In DNA form, the CDR3 reads TGTGCCAGCAGCTTAACGGGACAGGGGGCAATCTATGGCTACACCTTC. It codes for CASSLTGQGAIYGYTF.

The chain recombines TRBV28 with TRBJ2-7, with 7 bases that match TRBD2. This CDR3 is built from 14 residues. Germline CDR1 and CDR2: MDHEN and SYDVKM. The V and J ends lost 5 bases and 3 bases, in that order; junction bases with no gene match: 7. CDR3 protein: CASSPLAEIYEQYF. In DNA form, the CDR3 reads TGTGCCAGCAGTCCCCTAGCGGAGATCTACGAGCAGTACTTC.

The J gene is TRBJ2-5, the V gene TRBV5-1, with 8 bases identical to TRBD2. The CDR3 consists of 18 residues. Per the germline V gene, CDR1 is SGHRS and CDR2 is YFSETQ. The junction had 12 bases not matched to a gene; V was cut back by 0 bases and J by 2 bases. CDR3: CASSLANGAGGGQETQYF. The CDR3 coding sequence is TGCGCCAGCAGCTTGGCCAACGGGGCGGGAGGTGGGCAAGAGACCCAGTACTTC.

The chain combines TRBV6-1 with TRBJ1-2, with TRBD1 matching over 7 bases. The CDR3 length is 18 residues. The ends lost 4 bases at V and 4 bases at J; junction bases unmatched: 18. Per germline, CDR1 MNHNS and CDR2 SASEGT. The CDR3 DNA sequence: TGTGCCAGCAGTGCCGGACTCGTCCGGACAGGAACCTTCTATGGCTACACCTTC. This codes for CASSAGLVRTGTFYGYTF.

The J gene is TRBJ2-7, the V gene TRBV7-3; 7 bases match TRBD1. Trimming cost V 5 bases and J 7 bases; bases outside gene matches: 8. The CDR3 loop spans 13 amino acids. CDR1 SGHTA and CDR2 FQGTGA come from the germline V gene. The CDR3 DNA reads as TGTGCCAGCAGCCCCCAGACAGGGCGGGAGCAGTACTTC. As protein: CASSPQTGREQYF.

The chain combines TRBV28 with TRBJ1-2, with D maybe TRBD1 (6 bases). The CDR3 totals 13 residues. V shed 6 bases and J shed 5 bases, with 13 bases lying between them. Germline V gives CDR1 MDHEN, CDR2 SYDVKM. In nucleotides, the CDR3 is TGTGCCAGCAGCCGGAACAGGGCTTATGGCTACACCTTC. Translated: CASSRNRAYGYTF.

This rearrangement joins TRBV28 to TRBJ2-6; a weak D match, TRBD1 (5 bases). Between the trimmed V and J ends, which lost 4 bases and 4 bases, there was a span of 14 bases. Germline V CDR1 and CDR2: MDHEN, SYDVKM. CDR3 size: 16 residues. The CDR3 is CASSSRQPRGANVLTF. CDR3 DNA: TGTGCCAGCAGTTCCAGACAGCCCAGAGGGGCCAACGTCCTGACTTTC.

V is TRBV10-1 and J is TRBJ2-1; the D is unclear. Deletions cut 0 bases from V and 0 bases from J, with 12 bases between. From germline, CDR1 is WNHNN and CDR2 SYGVQD (reference sequence). The CDR3 extends over 17 amino acids. The chain's CDR3 is CASSESKRPSSYNEQFF. The CDR3 nucleotides are TGCGCCAGCAGTGAGTCGAAGCGACCGAGCTCCTACAATGAGCAGTTCTTC.

This chain links TRBV7-9 with TRBJ1-5, with 7 bases identical to TRBD1. In germline, CDR1 is SEHNR, CDR2 FQNEAQ (reference sequence). V gave up 5 bases and J gave up 0 bases; unmatched junction bases: 1. The CDR3 is 14 amino acids. Here the CDR3 reads CASSRDSSNQPQHF. The CDR3 nucleotides are TGTGCCAGCAGCCGGGACAGTAGCAATCAGCCCCAGCATTTT.

This chain uses TRBV12-2 with TRBJ1-5. TRBV12-2 is described as a pseudogene. This CDR3 comprises 15 residues. The chain's CDR3 is CASRSDPRGLGTQHF. CDR3 DNA: TGTGCAAGTCGCTCCGACCCGCGGGGGCTGGGGACCCAGCATTTT.

The chain links TRBV10-3 to TRBJ2-7; 9 bases fit TRBD1. Germline CDR1 ENHRY, CDR2 SYGVKD. The CDR3 extends over 13 amino acids. Germline trimming cut 10 bases from V and 2 bases from J; bases unmatched to any gene: 6. The CDR3: CATRTGVPYEQYF. The CDR3 nucleotides read TGTGCCACGCGGACAGGGGTGCCCTACGAGCAGTACTTC.